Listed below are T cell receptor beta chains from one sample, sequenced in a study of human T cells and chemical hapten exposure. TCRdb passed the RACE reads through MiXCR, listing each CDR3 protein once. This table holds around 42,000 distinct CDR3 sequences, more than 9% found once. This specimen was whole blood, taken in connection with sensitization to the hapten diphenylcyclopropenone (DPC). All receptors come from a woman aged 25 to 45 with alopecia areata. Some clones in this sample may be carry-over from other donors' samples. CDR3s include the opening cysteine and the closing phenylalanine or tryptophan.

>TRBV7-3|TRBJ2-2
CASSTTRTGELFF
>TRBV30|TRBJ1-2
CAWSTNPNRGGYTF
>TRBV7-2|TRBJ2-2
CASISGGRLSTGELFF
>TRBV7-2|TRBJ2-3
CASSAQTDLAGAGTDTQYF
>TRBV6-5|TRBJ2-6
CASSYLIAGFPSGANVLTF
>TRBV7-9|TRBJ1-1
CASSLGSARSEAFF
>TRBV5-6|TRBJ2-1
CASSLNGGAYNEQFF
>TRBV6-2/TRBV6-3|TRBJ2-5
CASSYSGVVETQYF
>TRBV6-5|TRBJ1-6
CATLGAGASSPLHF
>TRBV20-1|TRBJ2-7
CSAPGTSGGYLYEQYF
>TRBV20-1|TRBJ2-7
CSAFGSLNEQYF
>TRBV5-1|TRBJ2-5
CASSLGQVRETQYF
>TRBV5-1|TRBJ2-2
CASSLFLAGPINTGELFF
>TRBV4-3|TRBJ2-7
CASSQQVSYEQYF
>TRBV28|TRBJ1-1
CASKGPGLEAFF
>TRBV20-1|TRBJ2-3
CSASRIAGGRTDTQYF
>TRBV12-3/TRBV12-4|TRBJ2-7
CASRQGSPYEQYF
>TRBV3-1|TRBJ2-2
CASSWQSTGELFF
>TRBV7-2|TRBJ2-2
CASSYQQGILNGELFF
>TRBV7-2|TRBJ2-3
CASSLQSRRTDTQYF
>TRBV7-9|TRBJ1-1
CASSLGEVRQAFF
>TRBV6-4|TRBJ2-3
CASSDVAGRSTDTQYF
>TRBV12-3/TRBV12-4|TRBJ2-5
CASSTTGSTQYF
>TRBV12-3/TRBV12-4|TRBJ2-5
CASSRPRQETQYF
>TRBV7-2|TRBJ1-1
CASSPGTGQGTEAFF
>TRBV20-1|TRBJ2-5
CSARKKLAGATKGETQYF
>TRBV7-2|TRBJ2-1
CASIQSAGAEQFF
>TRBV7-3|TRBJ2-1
CASSLNSPGTGAYNEQFF
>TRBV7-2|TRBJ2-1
CASSLEGLRNNEQFF
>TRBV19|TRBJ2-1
CASSKWAGRAYNEQFF
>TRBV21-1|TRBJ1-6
CASSKGGSRGGLSSYNSPLHF
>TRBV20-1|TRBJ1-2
CSADQVNYDYTF
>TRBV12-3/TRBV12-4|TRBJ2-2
CASISGLNTGELFF
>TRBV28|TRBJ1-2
CASSSGSNYGYTF
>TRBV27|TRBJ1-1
CASSLSLGLNTEAFF
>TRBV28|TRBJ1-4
CASSISMTGGREKLFF
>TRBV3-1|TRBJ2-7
CASSLGVEQYF
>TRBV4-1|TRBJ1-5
CASSHLMDIALFPQHF
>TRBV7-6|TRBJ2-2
CASSRSGGRLNTGELFF
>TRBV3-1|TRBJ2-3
CASSVAGLATDTQYF
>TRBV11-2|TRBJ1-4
CASSLDLPQAGEKLFF
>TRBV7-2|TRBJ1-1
CASSVIGGTEAFF
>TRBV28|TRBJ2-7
CASSLWSSYEQYF
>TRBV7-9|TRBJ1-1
CASSVHVNTEAFF
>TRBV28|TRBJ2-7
CASSTRTSEQYF
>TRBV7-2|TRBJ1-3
CASSPGPSGNTIYF
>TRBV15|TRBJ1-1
CATSRRGAVNTEAFF
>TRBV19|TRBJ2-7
CASSTPGQIIHEQYF
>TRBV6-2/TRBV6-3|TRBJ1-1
CASSYEEVNTEAFF
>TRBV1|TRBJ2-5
CTSQRETQYF
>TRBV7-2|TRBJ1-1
CASSQTGPDHPNTEAFF
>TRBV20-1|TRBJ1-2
CSAFVGGGDGYTF
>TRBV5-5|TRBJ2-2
CASSLASLNTGELFF